These 23 T cell receptor beta chains share one sample of origin, sequenced in a study of metastatic and nonmetastatic thyroid tumors. Nobody among the patients had been given any treatment before thyroid surgery. TCRdb re-analyzed the PCR reads through MiXCR. The data contain about 45,000 clones, about 4% of them singletons. Material for sequencing was blood. These receptors were taken from a female donor with papillary thyroid cancer or a benign thyroid nodule (not recorded which). Some clones in this sample may be carry-over from other donors' samples.

This clone qualifies as medium-sized. This sequence joins TRBV27 and TRBJ1-2; 7 bases match TRBD1. The V and J ends lost 4 bases and 5 bases, in that order; junction bases with no gene match: 13. CDR3 size: 16 residues. Germline V CDR1 and CDR2: MNHEY, SMNVEV (reference sequence). CDR3 loop: CASSYSSTGVGYGYTF. The CDR3, as DNA: TGTGCCAGCAGTTATTCTTCAACAGGGGTCGGGTATGGCTACACCTTC.

This clone showed up many times. The J gene is TRBJ2-6, the V gene TRBV5-1, with D unclear. V was pared by 0 bases and J by 2 bases, with 6 bases between. Germline CDR1 SGHRS, CDR2 YFSETQ. The CDR3 covers 15 residues. CDR3 sequence (DNA): TGCGCCAGCAGCTTGGGGAGAACTGGGGCCAACGTCCTGACTTTC. As protein: CASSLGRTGANVLTF. Supplemented by reference TRBV5-1 and TRBJ2-6, the full variable domain reads KAGVTQTPRYLIKTRGQQVTLSCSPISGHRSVSWYQQTPGQGLQFLFEYFSETQRNKGNFPGRFSGRQFSNSRSEMNVSTLELGDSALYLCASSLGRTGANVLTFGAGSRLTVL.

This clone was picked up a small number of times. The CDR3 sequence is CASRPPGGYNEQFF. CDR3 sequence (DNA): TGTGCCAGCAGGCCTCCGGGGGGGTACAATGAGCAGTTCTTC. The J gene is TRBJ2-1, the V gene TRBV12-3 or TRBV12-4; 8 bases line up with TRBD2. V lost 6 bases, J lost 4 bases, and 5 bases stayed unmatched. The CDR3 is 14 residues long.

This clone was counted many times. This chain joins TRBV20-1 and TRBJ1-1; 11 bases line up with TRBD1. Germline CDR1 reads DFQATT; CDR2 reads SNEGSKA (reference sequence). The V gene end was trimmed by 5 bases and the J gene end by 10 bases; junction bases not matched to a gene: 9. This CDR3 contains 13 residues. The CDR3 spells CSAAGQGGAGAFF. CDR3 nucleotides: TGCAGTGCTGCGGGACAGGGGGGCGCTGGAGCTTTCTTT.

This clone was seen repeatedly, ten times or more. The genes are TRBV6-1 and TRBJ2-5; D might be TRBD2 (5 bases). Trimming pared 1 base from V and 4 bases from J, leaving 10 bases between. CDR1 and CDR2 (germline): MNHNS, SASEGT. This CDR3 is built from 14 residues. The DNA of the CDR3 is TGTGCCAGCAGTGAAGGGTACGGAGGAGAGACCCAGTACTTC. Translated: CASSEGYGGETQYF.

This clone appeared many times. V is TRBV30 and J is TRBJ2-6; 8 nucleotides match TRBD1. Germline V gene lookup returns CDR1 GTSNPN and CDR2 SVGIG (reference sequence). V lost 1 base, J lost 3 bases, and 2 bases stayed unmatched. This CDR3 has 15 amino acids. For the CDR3, the DNA is TGTGCCTGGAGTGAGGACAGGGTTGGGGCCAACGTCCTGACTTTC. Translation: CAWSEDRVGANVLTF.

This clone was counted ten times or more. This chain joins TRBV20-1 and TRBJ2-3, with unresolved D. The CDR3 totals 14 residues. V gave up 0 bases and J gave up 0 bases, with 7 bases separating them. Germline V lookup: CDR1 DFQATT, CDR2 SNEGSKA (reference sequence). CDR3 nucleotide sequence: TGCAGTGCTAGAGAGGCGCTTAGCACAGATACGCAGTATTTT. It translates to CSAREALSTDTQYF.

This clone was seen repeatedly, ten times or more. This chain uses TRBV6-4 with TRBJ1-6; TRBD1 matches 7 bases. The CDR3 is made up of 14 amino acids. Germline assignment: CDR1 MRHNA and CDR2 SNTAGT. The trim removed 2 bases at V and 5 bases at J, leaving 0 bases unmatched. Here the CDR3 reads CASSDGTDNSPLHF. CDR3 nucleotide sequence: TGTGCCAGCAGTGACGGGACAGATAATTCACCCCTCCACTTT.

This clone was observed a handful of times. The gene calls are TRBV6-7 and TRBJ1-6; D unresolved. TRBV6-7 falls under the ORF class, with uncertain function. This CDR3 has 14 residues. Trimming stripped 10 bases from V and 7 bases from J, with 17 bases between. In DNA form, the CDR3 reads TGTGCCACCCCACCCCCAGTCGGGAATTCACCCCTCCACTTT. Residues: CATPPPVGNSPLHF.

The chain couples TRBV6-9 to TRBJ2-1; 12 bases are shared with TRBD2. The CDR3 has 16 residues. Unmatched junction bases numbered 6, after V lost 3 bases and J lost 6 bases. Germline lookup yields CDR1 MNHGY and CDR2 SVAAGI. CDR3 residues: CASSYRTSGVSNEQFF. CDR3 nucleotide sequence: TGTGCCAGCAGTTACAGGACTAGCGGGGTGAGCAATGAGCAGTTCTTC.

Ten or more counts support this clone. The J gene is TRBJ1-6, the V gene TRBV9; 9 positions agree with TRBD1. Trimming cost V 0 bases and J 9 bases; bases outside gene matches: 13. The CDR3 consists of 18 residues. Germline V CDR1 and CDR2: SGDLS, YYNGEE. The CDR3 nucleotides read TGTGCCAGCAGCGTAGATGATGCTGGGACAGGGACCAGTTCACCCCTCCACTTT. It is translated as CASSVDDAGTGTSSPLHF.

In its sample, this clone was seen a few times. The chain links TRBV6-2 or TRBV6-3 to TRBJ2-3; TRBD1 matches 8 bases. Germline CDR1 MNHEY, CDR2 SVGEGT. The trim removed 5 bases at V and 5 bases at J, leaving 18 bases unmatched. The CDR3 has 18 amino acids. This CDR3 is CASSVMTGEQGTGDTQYF. CDR3 nucleotides: TGTGCCAGCAGTGTCATGACAGGGGAGCAGGGAACGGGAGATACGCAGTATTTT.

This clone came up many times. The rearrangement joins TRBV5-4 to TRBJ2-7, with D unresolved. Looked up from germline, CDR1 is SGHNT and CDR2 is YYREEE (reference sequence). This CDR3 comprises 14 residues. Trimming removed 0 bases at V and 3 bases at J, with 10 bases between. CDR3 sequence: CASSLEAGDYEQYF. The CDR3 DNA reads as TGTGCCAGCAGCTTGGAAGCAGGAGACTACGAGCAGTACTTC.

This clone was picked up many times. This rearrangement joins TRBV20-1 to TRBJ2-2; TRBD1 aligns across 9 bases. The CDR3 is made up of 17 amino acids. Germline V CDR1 and CDR2: DFQATT, SNEGSKA (reference sequence). V shed 0 bases, J shed 7 bases, and the junction held 12 bases outside the gene matches. The CDR3 DNA is TGCAGTGCTAGAGATCGTGGACAGGGGCGTCGGTTCGGGGAGCTGTTTTTT. Protein sequence: CSARDRGQGRRFGELFF.

Worth noting for this clone: Being one base from a much bigger clone, this may be a read error. The genes are TRBV20-1 and TRBJ2-7, with 13 nucleotides matching TRBD2. V dropped 2 bases and J dropped 2; count of bases not matched to a gene: 12. Germline assignment: CDR1 DFQATT and CDR2 SNEGSKA (reference sequence). This CDR3 spans 18 amino acids. The CDR3 bases are TGCAGTGCTAGAACACTAGCGGGAGGGGAGTCAAGCACCTACGAGCAGTACTTC. This sequence encodes CSARTLAGGESSTYEQYF.

The rearrangement links TRBV28 to TRBJ2-7; D might be TRBD2 (6 bases). The CDR3 has 14 residues. Germline V gene lookup returns CDR1 MDHEN and CDR2 SYDVKM. Between the trimmed V and J ends, which lost 6 bases and 4 bases, there was a span of 16 bases. The CDR3 DNA reads as TGTGCCAGCAGCCGACTAGAATCCGGTTACGAGCAGTACGTC. This encodes CASSRLESGYEQYV.

In regard to this clone: This may come from a read error, since a much larger clone is one base off. The genes are TRBV4-1 and TRBJ1-1; possibly TRBD1 for D (6 bases). The CDR3 length is 14 residues. Germline V gene sequence: CDR1 MGHRA, CDR2 YSYEKL. CDR3 DNA sequence: TGCGCCAGCAGCCAACGGACAGAAAACACTGAAGCTCTCTTT. This gives the protein CASSQRTENTEALF.

The V gene is TRBV6-1, the J gene TRBJ1-1; perhaps TRBD1 as D (6 bases). Looked up from germline, CDR1 is MNHNS and CDR2 is SASEGT. Trimming pared 10 bases from V and 4 bases from J, leaving 16 bases between. The CDR3 is 13 amino acids. CDR3 amino acids: CATTQGDVTEAFF. The CDR3 DNA reads as TGTGCCACCACACAGGGAGATGTCACTGAAGCTTTCTTT.

The V and J genes are TRBV5-4 and TRBJ2-1; 7 bases map to TRBD2. The CDR3 loop spans 18 amino acids. CDR1 is SGHNT, CDR2 YYREEE, per germline (reference sequence). Losses at the gene ends were 2 bases for V and 7 bases for J; bases not matched to a gene: 18. CDR3 nucleotides: TGTGCCAGCAGCTTATTGCTAGTGGGAGGGGTGAGGGTGAATGAGCAGTTCTTC. Protein product: CASSLLLVGGVRVNEQFF.

This chain joins TRBV20-1 and TRBJ1-5; D may be TRBD1 (5 bases). The CDR3 is made up of 12 amino acids. The germline gives CDR1 DFQATT, CDR2 SNEGSKA (reference sequence). With 5 bases removed from V and 6 bases from J, the gap between germline ends came to 11 bases. CDR3 in DNA: TGCAGTGCTCAACAGGCCGGTCAGCCCCAGCATTTT. It translates to CSAQQAGQPQHF.

This clone is classed as medium-sized (0.01 to 0.1%). The chain carries TRBV5-1 and TRBJ2-7; no firm D call. The CDR3 extends over 13 amino acids. Trimming shortened V by 3 bases and J by 3 bases, and 10 bases separated the two germline ends. From germline, CDR1 is SGHRS and CDR2 YFSETQ. The CDR3 region is CASSSQSGYEQYF. The CDR3 DNA sequence: TGCGCCAGCAGCTCCCAATCGGGCTACGAGCAGTACTTC.

The chain employs TRBV30 and TRBJ1-3; D uncertain. Germline-derived CDR1 and CDR2 are GTSNPN and SVGIG (reference sequence). CDR3 length: 19 amino acids. With 0 bases removed from V and 0 bases from J, the gap between germline ends came to 21 bases. In DNA form, the CDR3 reads TGTGCCTGGAGTGTATTTATTGTGGGTCGTACGAGCTCTGGAAACACCATATATTTT. As protein: CAWSVFIVGRTSSGNTIYF.

This clone was counted a few times. V gene TRBV12-3 or TRBV12-4 combines with J gene TRBJ2-3; possible D gene TRBD2, 6 bases. The CDR3 extends over 14 amino acids. The ends were cut back, 3 bases at V and 4 bases at J, with 11 bases in the middle. The chain's CDR3 is CASSLGGFADTQYF. The CDR3 DNA reads TGTGCCAGCAGTTTGGGAGGTTTCGCAGATACGCAGTATTTT.